One sample yielded the 23 T cell receptor beta chains listed below, sequenced in a study of T cells after yellow fever vaccination. In TCRdb, the 5' RACE reads were re-called with MiXCR into one record per CDR3 protein. This sample has about 1,300 distinct CDR3 sequences, with under 75% found just once. Material: PBMCs, either bulk or a sorted T-cell subset (CD4+, CD8+, memory, or dextramer-sorted; not recorded which), obtained on the day of the yellow fever booster vaccination. These receptors all come from a man in his late teens or twenties who received the YFV17D yellow fever vaccine.

This chain links TRBV20-1 with TRBJ2-3; D not resolved. The CDR3 covers 13 residues. The V end was cut by 3 bases, the J end by 4 bases, with 11 bases between. Germline loops: CDR1 DFQATT, CDR2 SNEGSKA (reference sequence). The CDR3 DNA follows: TGCAGTGCTAGCGGTCAAGAGGCAGATACGCAGTATTTT. Its protein is CSASGQEADTQYF.

The gene calls are TRBV6-5 and TRBJ1-5; D call uncertain. Germline V CDR1 and CDR2: MNHEY, SVGAGI. This CDR3 has 15 residues. Trimming removed 8 bases at V and 2 bases at J, with 16 bases between. The CDR3 loop reads CASGPLGKGNQPQHF. DNA of the CDR3: TGTGCCAGCGGACCTTTGGGTAAGGGCAATCAGCCCCAGCATTTT.

By share, this clonotype counts as medium-sized. The CDR3 region is CASSFWGHNEQFF. CDR3 nucleotide sequence: TGTGCCAGCAGTTTTTGGGGCCACAATGAGCAGTTCTTC. V usage is TRBV12-3 or TRBV12-4 and J usage is TRBJ2-1; a weak D match, TRBD1 (5 bases). V lost 3 bases, J lost 5 bases, and 8 bases lay in between. The CDR3 contains 13 residues.

The chain is built from TRBV27 and TRBJ2-7; a possible D gene is TRBD1 (5 bases). V was cut by 2 bases and J by 7 bases, with 6 bases left in between. The length of the CDR3 is 11 residues. Germline V gene lookup returns CDR1 MNHEY and CDR2 SMNVEV (reference sequence). The CDR3, as DNA: TGTGCCAGCAGTTTAGGGGCAGAGCAGTACTTC. The encoded protein is CASSLGAEQYF.

This clonotype was observed many times. A read error may be the cause here, since a much bigger clone is one base away. This sequence joins TRBV20-1 and TRBJ2-7; TRBD2 matches at 7 bases. The CDR3 runs to 13 residues. Per germline, CDR1 DFQATT and CDR2 SNEGSKA (reference sequence). The trim removed 6 bases at V and 3 bases at J, leaving 8 bases unmatched. The CDR3 bases are TGCAGTGCGACCGTGGGGGGGGGCTACGAGCAGTACGTC. Protein: CSATVGGGYEQYV.

By frequency in the sample, this clonotype is medium-sized (0.01 to 0.1%). The chain has TRBV4-1 and TRBJ1-4, with unresolved D. Per germline, CDR1 MGHRA and CDR2 YSYEKL. The CDR3 consists of 15 residues. Between the trimmed V and J ends, which lost 8 bases and 4 bases, there was a span of 17 bases. The CDR3 sequence: CASLNPGSGNEKLFF. The CDR3 DNA sequence: TGCGCCAGCCTAAACCCCGGGTCAGGTAATGAAAAACTGTTTTTT.

The chain carries TRBV7-9 and TRBJ2-7, with D possibly TRBD1 on 6 matching bases. The CDR3 covers 17 residues. V lost 6 bases, J lost 1 base, and 22 bases lay in between. Per germline, CDR1 SEHNR and CDR2 FQNEAQ (reference sequence). In DNA form, the CDR3 reads TGTGCCAGCAGTCACCCCCTCGACAGGCCGGTTTCCTACGAGCAGTACTTC. This gives the protein CASSHPLDRPVSYEQYF. Drawing the rest from reference TRBV7-9 and TRBJ2-7, the complete variable domain is DTGVSQNPRHKITKRGQNVTFRCDPISEHNRLYWYRQTLGQGPEFLTYFQNEAQLEKSRLLSDRFSAERPKGSFSTLEIQRTEQGDSAMYLCASSHPLDRPVSYEQYFGPGTRLTVT.

The V and J genes are TRBV29-1 and TRBJ2-4; D is perhaps TRBD1 (5 bases). Trimming removed 6 bases from V and 0 bases from J, with 9 bases in between. CDR1 is SQVTM and CDR2 is ANQGSEA in the germline V gene. The CDR3 runs 13 residues. In DNA form, the CDR3 reads TGCAGCGTCAGGGCGCCAGCCAAAAACATTCAGTACTTC. As protein: CSVRAPAKNIQYF.

This clonotype is labeled medium-sized (0.01 to 0.1%). This chain links TRBV12-3 or TRBV12-4 with TRBJ1-1; possible D gene TRBD1, 5 bases. V dropped 3 bases and J dropped 5 bases, with 22 bases sitting between them. CDR3 length: 17 residues. The chain's CDR3 is CASSFVFWSGRSTEAFF. The CDR3 bases are TGTGCCAGCAGTTTCGTTTTCTGGTCAGGGAGGAGTACTGAAGCTTTCTTT.

Ten or more counts support this clonotype. V and J are TRBV2 and TRBJ2-6; 9 bases are a match to TRBD1. Germline CDR1 SNHLY, CDR2 FYNNEI. V dropped 11 bases and J dropped 3; count of bases not matched to a gene: 11. The CDR3 consists of 16 residues. The CDR3 region has the DNA TGTGCCGTCTTTGGGACAGGGCTTTATGGGGCCAACGTCCTGACTTTC. It is translated as CAVFGTGLYGANVLTF.

This clonotype is labeled large. The V and J genes are TRBV27 and TRBJ2-7; TRBD1 is a possible D gene (6 bases). The CDR3 is 16 amino acids. CDR1 and CDR2 from the germline V gene are MNHEY and SMNVEV (reference sequence). Trimming took 0 bases from V and 0 from J, leaving 12 bases between them. This chain's CDR3 is CASSLSWTASSYEQYF. The CDR3 bases are TGTGCCAGCAGTTTATCGTGGACAGCGAGCTCCTACGAGCAGTACTTC.

Within the sample, this clonotype is medium-sized. V usage is TRBV24-1 and J usage is TRBJ2-5, with 8 positions matching TRBD1. The germline gives CDR1 KGHDR, CDR2 SFDVKD. The J segment lost 2 bases and the V segment lost 9 bases, leaving 4 bases of the junction unmatched. The CDR3 consists of 13 residues. The CDR3 region has the DNA TGTGCCACCGGCCACAGGGGGCAAGAGACCCAGTACTTC. Protein sequence: CATGHRGQETQYF.

This clonotype qualifies as medium-sized. V gene TRBV15 combines with J gene TRBJ2-3; 7 bases are shared with TRBD1. With 0 bases clipped from V and 0 bases from J, the junction kept 9 bases outside the gene matches. Per the germline V gene, CDR1 is LNHNV and CDR2 is YYDKDF (reference sequence). The CDR3 length is 18 residues. In DNA form, the CDR3 reads TGTGCCACCAGCAGAGATGGCCCGACAGGGACGAGCACAGATACGCAGTATTTT. This translates into CATSRDGPTGTSTDTQYF.

The chain carries TRBV7-9 and TRBJ2-1; 8 bases map to TRBD1. Germline V gives CDR1 SEHNR, CDR2 FQNEAQ (reference sequence). CDR3 length equals 13 residues. The ends lost 6 bases at V and 9 bases at J; junction bases unmatched: 7. The CDR3 DNA is TGTGCCAGCAGGGACAGGGTTGATGGTGAGCAGTTCTTC. Protein: CASRDRVDGEQFF.

This clonotype is categorized as medium-sized (0.01 to 0.1%). The rearrangement uses TRBV6-2 or TRBV6-3 and TRBJ1-1; perhaps TRBD1 as D (5 bases). The V end was cut by 7 bases, the J end by 1 base, with 16 bases between. The germline CDR1 and CDR2 sequences are MNHEY and SVGEGT. There are 15 residues in the CDR3. In DNA, the CDR3 is TGTGCCAGCAACCACAGAGGACAATGGAACACTGAAGCTTTCTTT. It is translated as CASNHRGQWNTEAFF.

The V and J genes are TRBV4-3 and TRBJ2-6, with 7 bases fitting TRBD1. Germline CDR1 reads LGHNA; CDR2 reads YSLEER. The junction had 0 bases not matched to a gene; V was cut back by 1 base and J by 0 bases. This CDR3 is built from 16 residues. Here the CDR3 reads CASSQAGGSGANVLTF. CDR3 coding DNA: TGCGCCAGCAGCCAAGCAGGGGGCTCTGGGGCCAACGTCCTGACTTTC.

This clonotype is classed as medium-sized. The rearrangement links TRBV6-6 to TRBJ1-6, with 12 bases identical to TRBD1. This CDR3 comprises 17 residues. In germline, CDR1 is MNHNY, CDR2 SVGAGI (reference sequence). J gave up 7 bases and V 3 bases, and 7 bases lay outside the gene matches. CDR3 amino acids: CASSYSPGQGANSPLHF. The DNA for the CDR3 is TGTGCCAGCAGTTATTCACCGGGACAGGGGGCGAATTCACCCCTCCACTTT.

In DNA form, the CDR3 reads TGCGCCAGCAGCTTGTTCGGACAGGGGGAGGACGAGCAGTACTTC. It specifies CASSLFGQGEDEQYF. The rearrangement links TRBV5-1 to TRBJ2-7; TRBD1 aligns across 10 bases. J was trimmed by 5 bases and V by 1 base; bases with no gene match: 6. Germline CDR1 is SGHRS and CDR2 is YFSETQ. The CDR3 spans 15 residues.

The chain carries TRBV5-1 and TRBJ2-5; 7 nucleotides line up with TRBD1. Germline CDR1 and CDR2: SGHRS and YFSETQ. The ends lost 3 bases at V and 4 bases at J; junction bases unmatched: 12. This CDR3 spans 16 amino acids. CDR3 nucleotides: TGCGCCAGCAGCTCAACCCCGGGACAGAGGGGAGAGACCCAGTACTTC. Its translation: CASSSTPGQRGETQYF.

This clonotype was counted once. The genes are TRBV20-1 and TRBJ2-1; 8 bases match TRBD2. V was clipped by 0 bases and J by 7 bases; unmatched bases: 5. Germline V gives CDR1 DFQATT, CDR2 SNEGSKA (reference sequence). This CDR3 is 14 amino acids long. The CDR3 reads CSARDPGGLNEQFF. In nucleotides, the CDR3 is TGCAGTGCTAGAGATCCGGGGGGGTTGAATGAGCAGTTCTTC.

This clonotype was seen a few times. The rearrangement links TRBV6-4 to TRBJ2-2; 8 bases align to TRBD2. Germline V gene lookup returns CDR1 MRHNA and CDR2 SNTAGT. V lost 2 bases and J lost 4; bases outside the gene matches: 0. The CDR3 has 14 amino acids. The CDR3 DNA sequence: TGTGCCAGCAGTGACGGGACTAGCACCGGGGAGCTGTTTTTT. It is translated as CASSDGTSTGELFF.

The chain carries TRBV5-1 and TRBJ2-3; perhaps D is TRBD1 or TRBD2 (5 bases each). Trimming cost V 0 bases and J 6 bases, with 11 bases left between them. CDR3 size: 14 residues. Germline CDR1 reads SGHRS; CDR2 reads YFSETQ. The CDR3 DNA reads TGCGCCAGCAGCTTGGGGGGGACCCCTGATACGCAGTATTTT. The encoded protein is CASSLGGTPDTQYF.

As to this clonotype: Germline and junction disagree at one end, which may indicate a read error. The chain employs TRBV7-9 and TRBJ1-1; D gene uncertain. CDR1 is SEHNR and CDR2 is FQNEAQ in the germline V gene (reference sequence). The CDR3 runs to 11 residues. The CDR3 spells CASSRNPEAFF. For the CDR3, the DNA is TGTGCCAGCAGCAGGAACCCTGAAGCTTTCTTT.